This T cell receptor (beta chain) came from a study of blood T cell repertoires in COVID-19. Trimming cost V 6 bases and J 5 bases, with 16 bases left between them. Germline assignment: CDR1 SQVTM and CDR2 ANQGSEA. The CDR3 runs to 13 residues. Sequencing was performed with immunoSEQ multiplex PCR; in TCRdb, only in-frame clones are kept and a portion is missing. The sample consists of approximately 260,000 clones, under 85% of them appearing once. The clonotype originates from a woman aged 35 to 49 with active or convalescent COVID-19. Sequences were obtained from peripheral blood. The J gene is TRBJ2-5, the V gene TRBV29-1, with D tentatively TRBD1 (6 bases). In nucleotides, the CDR3 is TGCAGCGTAGTGGGACACTCGAGGGAGACCCAGTACTTC. Protein: CSVVGHSRETQYF.